These 31 T cell receptor beta chains were sequenced from one sample in a study of OX40 agonist ivuxolimab in advanced cancers. Method: immunoSEQ multiplex PCR; TCRdb's copy keeps in-frame clones and lacks some. The table includes tens of thousands of clones, roughly 90% detected once. Sequencing used CD4+ or CD8+ T cells sorted from blood, obtained in a trial of the OX40 agonist ivuxolimab. Receptors originate from an adult with an advanced solid tumor such as melanoma, head and neck, liver or kidney cancer.

The chain recombines TRBV11-2 with TRBJ2-1; no reliable D call. The CDR3 has 12 residues. Germline V CDR1 and CDR2: SGHAT, FQNNGV. V was pared by 1 base and J by 4 bases, with 2 bases between. CDR3 residues: CASSLGYNEQFF. The CDR3 DNA follows: TGTGCCAGCAGCTTAGGATACAATGAGCAGTTCTTC.

This chain links TRBV5-4 with TRBJ1-2; no clear D. This CDR3 spans 16 amino acids. From germline, CDR1 is SGHNT and CDR2 YYREEE (reference sequence). V was clipped by 3 bases and J by 2 bases, with 17 bases between them. CDR3 amino acids: CASSSEWFVGNYGYTF. The CDR3, as DNA: TGTGCCAGCAGCTCCGAGTGGTTTGTCGGGAACTATGGCTACACCTTC.

This chain uses TRBV6-5 with TRBJ1-3, with D hard to call. Germline V gives CDR1 MNHEY, CDR2 SVGAGI. The ends were cut back, 5 bases at V and 3 bases at J, with 8 bases in the middle. The CDR3 is 13 residues long. The CDR3 reads CASSGTVGNTIYF. The CDR3 DNA reads as TGTGCCAGCAGTGGAACCGTTGGAAACACCATATATTTT.

This chain links TRBV7-9 with TRBJ2-3; tentative D call: TRBD1 (5 bases). The length of the CDR3 is 19 residues. From germline, CDR1 is SEHNR and CDR2 FQNEAQ (reference sequence). V lost 0 bases to trimming and J lost 0 bases, with 19 bases between them. In DNA form, the CDR3 reads TGTGCCAGCAGCTTAGCGACGACAGCCACCCTCACTAGCACAGATACGCAGTATTTT. It encodes CASSLATTATLTSTDTQYF.

The rearrangement uses TRBV6-1 and TRBJ2-2, with 7 bases that match TRBD2. CDR3 length: 13 residues. Unmatched junction bases numbered 2, after V lost 2 bases and J lost 8 bases. Germline loops: CDR1 MNHNS, CDR2 SASEGT. The CDR3 protein is CASSEWGGGELFF. The CDR3 DNA sequence: TGTGCCAGCAGTGAATGGGGGGGTGGGGAGCTGTTTTTT.

On this clone: Other DNA sequences of this sample code for an identical CDR3. This chain joins TRBV7-9 and TRBJ2-1, with no clear D. Per germline, CDR1 SEHNR and CDR2 FQNEAQ (reference sequence). This CDR3 has 11 residues. V was shortened by 1 base and J by 9 bases, with 4 bases between the two germline ends. The CDR3 here is CASSLGSEQFF. CDR3 nucleotides: TGTGCCAGCAGCTTAGGTAGTGAGCAGTTCTTC.

The chain is built from TRBV2 and TRBJ2-5; 8 bases fit TRBD2. CDR1 and CDR2 from the germline V gene are SNHLY and FYNNEI. V dropped 3 bases and J dropped 0; count of bases not matched to a gene: 9. The CDR3 contains 17 residues. This CDR3 is CASSERPGLGYQETQYF. The DNA of the CDR3 is TGTGCCAGCAGTGAGAGGCCGGGACTAGGGTACCAAGAGACCCAGTACTTC. Full variable domain (remainder filled in from reference TRBV2 and TRBJ2-5): EPEVTQTPSHQVTQMGQEVILRCVPISNHLYFYWYRQILGQKVEFLVSFYNNEISEKSEIFDDQFSVERPDGSNFTLKIRSTKLEDSAMYFCASSERPGLGYQETQYFGPGTRLLVL.

V is TRBV9 and J is TRBJ2-5; D might be TRBD2 (7 bases). Germline V CDR1 and CDR2: SGDLS, YYNGEE. The CDR3 extends over 17 amino acids. V lost 7 bases and J 1 base, leaving 23 bases between the germline ends. CDR3 DNA sequence: TGTGCCAGCCCCCCCCCGCCGCGGGGGCCCCCCCAAGAGACCCAGTACTTC. Amino acid sequence: CASPPPPRGPPQETQYF.

This chain uses TRBV28 with TRBJ2-1; 8 nucleotides align to TRBD1. The CDR3 is made up of 14 amino acids. Germline CDR1 and CDR2: MDHEN and SYDVKM. Trimming took 6 bases from V and 6 from J; bases not matched to a gene: 7. The CDR3 spells CASSPRTGINEQFF. For the CDR3, the DNA is TGTGCCAGCAGCCCCCGGACAGGGATCAATGAGCAGTTCTTC.

V gene TRBV19 combines with J gene TRBJ1-2; D possibly corresponds to TRBD1 (5 bases). The V end lost 5 bases, the J end lost 8 bases, and 18 bases lay between the germline ends. The CDR3 spans 14 residues. Germline V gives CDR1 LNHDA, CDR2 SQIVND (reference sequence). The CDR3 DNA is TGTGCCAGTAGTCCCGTTGACAGTTCCAAGGGCTACACCTTC. Translated: CASSPVDSSKGYTF.

V and J are TRBV6-6 and TRBJ1-2; no clear D gene. The CDR3 has 15 amino acids. V was clipped by 2 bases and J by 3 bases, with 13 bases between them. The germline CDR1 and CDR2 sequences are MNHNY and SVGAGI (reference sequence). DNA of the CDR3: TGTGCCAGCAGTTACGCGGCGGACGGAGACTATGGCTACACCTTC. The encoded protein is CASSYAADGDYGYTF.

J is TRBJ1-2 and V is TRBV9, with D possibly TRBD1 on 6 matching bases. CDR3 length equals 15 residues. Germline CDR1 reads SGDLS; CDR2 reads YYNGEE. The V gene lost 4 bases and the J gene lost 6 bases, with 19 bases spanning the gap. The CDR3 DNA reads TGTGCCAGCAGCCCTAGCGCGGGGGCAGGCGATGGCTACACCTTC. It codes for CASSPSAGAGDGYTF.

The chain combines TRBV19 with TRBJ2-6; no definite D call. Germline CDR1 and CDR2: LNHDA and SQIVND (reference sequence). The V gene lost 5 bases and the J gene lost 2 bases, with 10 bases spanning the gap. The CDR3 is made up of 15 amino acids. Here the CDR3 reads CASSFGVAGANVLTF. DNA for the CDR3: TGTGCCAGTAGTTTTGGGGTGGCTGGGGCCAACGTCCTGACTTTC. Drawing the rest from reference TRBV19 and TRBJ2-6, the complete variable domain is DGGITQSPKYLFRKEGQNVTLSCEQNLNHDAMYWYRQDPGQGLRLIYYSQIVNDFQKGDIAEGYSVSREKKESFPLTVTSAQKNPTAFYLCASSFGVAGANVLTFGAGSRLTVL.

The rearrangement joins TRBV6-5 to TRBJ2-7; 8 nucleotides align to TRBD2. V was pared by 6 bases and J by 7 bases, with 2 bases of the junction left unmatched. CDR1 and CDR2 (germline): MNHEY, SVGAGI. This CDR3 has 11 amino acids. CDR3 in DNA: TGTGCCAGCAGCTCGGGGGGGGAGCAGTACTTC. Translated, it gives CASSSGGEQYF.

The J gene is TRBJ1-2, the V gene TRBV2, with 7 bases aligning to TRBD1. Germline V gives CDR1 SNHLY, CDR2 FYNNEI. The CDR3 loop spans 14 amino acids. Trimming cost V 10 bases and J 4 bases; bases outside gene matches: 12. CDR3 residues: CATKGQAGPYGYTF. Written as DNA, the CDR3 is TGTGCCACCAAAGGACAGGCCGGCCCCTATGGCTACACCTTC.

The CDR3 DNA follows: TGCGCCAGCAGCCAGGATGGTGGGACCCAGTACTTC. It codes for CASSQDGGTQYF. The V gene is TRBV4-1, the J gene TRBJ2-5; no clear D gene. Trimming pared 3 bases from V and 7 bases from J, leaving 9 bases between. Per the germline V gene, CDR1 is MGHRA and CDR2 is YSYEKL. The CDR3 is 12 amino acids.

The chain joins TRBV14 to TRBJ1-3; D may be TRBD1 (5 bases). Trimming took off 1 base at V and 5 bases at J, with 9 bases between the two ends. Germline CDR1 SGHDN, CDR2 FVKESK. The CDR3 spans 14 residues. The CDR3 coding sequence is TGTGCCAGCAGCCAAGGGACGGGACGAAACACCATATATTTT. Residues: CASSQGTGRNTIYF.

The rearrangement uses TRBV2 and TRBJ1-2; the match to TRBD1 covers 7 bases. Trimming at V came to 0 bases and at J to 6 bases, leaving 13 bases not matched to a gene. This CDR3 contains 17 residues. Germline CDR1 and CDR2: SNHLY and FYNNEI. CDR3 in amino acids: CASSEALKGALWNGYTF. CDR3 DNA: TGTGCCAGCAGTGAAGCGTTGAAGGGGGCTCTTTGGAATGGCTACACCTTC.

This rearrangement joins TRBV14 to TRBJ2-3; D gene ambiguous. CDR1 is SGHDN and CDR2 is FVKESK in the germline V gene. V dropped 2 bases and J dropped 5 bases, with 8 bases sitting between them. This CDR3 region has 13 residues. The DNA of the CDR3 is TGTGCCAGCAGCCAACGATTACGAGATACGCAGTATTTT. Its protein is CASSQRLRDTQYF.

This CDR3 is CAISDLGLGPEAFF. The CDR3 nucleotides are TGTGCCATCAGTGACTTGGGCTTAGGGCCTGAAGCTTTCTTT. This chain joins TRBV10-3 and TRBJ1-1; the D is unclear. V was clipped by 3 bases and J by 6 bases, with 14 bases between them. There are 14 residues in the CDR3. Germline values: CDR1 ENHRY, CDR2 SYGVKD.

The chain recombines TRBV28 with TRBJ2-5; 11 nucleotides align to TRBD1. V trimming: 6 bases; J trimming: 2 bases; junction bases outside the gene matches: 11. Germline V gene sequence: CDR1 MDHEN, CDR2 SYDVKM. The CDR3 consists of 17 residues. The CDR3 sequence is CASRISGQGGPQETQYF. Written as DNA, the CDR3 is TGTGCCAGCAGAATATCGGGACAGGGGGGACCACAAGAGACCCAGTACTTC.

The genes are TRBV28 and TRBJ1-2; D is perhaps TRBD1 (6 bases). The CDR3 covers 12 residues. Germline V gene data show CDR1 as MDHEN and CDR2 as SYDVKM. V was pared by 4 bases and J by 6 bases, with 9 bases between. The DNA for the CDR3 is TGTGCCAGCAGTTGGGCAGGGGATGGCTACACCTTC. This sequence encodes CASSWAGDGYTF.

The chain joins TRBV7-6 to TRBJ2-3, with 7 bases matching TRBD1. Trimming at V came to 2 bases and at J to 1 base, leaving 0 bases not matched to a gene. This CDR3 comprises 14 residues. Germline V gene lookup returns CDR1 SGHVS and CDR2 FNYEAQ. The CDR3 DNA is TGTGCCAGCAGCTTACAGGGGGGCACAGATACGCAGTATTTT. Protein sequence: CASSLQGGTDTQYF.

The J gene is TRBJ1-2, the V gene TRBV30; 9 nucleotides agree with TRBD1. Trimming cost V 2 bases and J 4 bases; bases outside gene matches: 8. This CDR3 contains 15 residues. Germline values: CDR1 GTSNPN, CDR2 SVGIG (reference sequence). This chain's CDR3 is CAWSFETGGSYGYTF. CDR3 DNA sequence: TGTGCCTGGAGTTTCGAGACAGGGGGTAGCTATGGCTACACCTTC.

This clone was detected only once. The chain joins TRBV2 to TRBJ1-3, with 7 bases matching TRBD1. Germline V gives CDR1 SNHLY, CDR2 FYNNEI. This CDR3 has 16 amino acids. V shed 8 bases, J shed 0 bases, and the junction held 10 bases outside the gene matches. The CDR3 DNA reads TGTGCCAGCTTAGGACAGGCCCCCTTCTCTGGAAACACCATATATTTT. This translates into CASLGQAPFSGNTIYF.

The chain couples TRBV7-9 to TRBJ1-6; 7 nucleotides line up with TRBD1. CDR1 is SEHNR and CDR2 is FQNEAQ in the germline V gene (reference sequence). This CDR3 comprises 14 residues. V was pared by 4 bases and J by 9 bases, with 6 bases of the junction left unmatched. CDR3 amino acids: CASSSTGKASPLHF. CDR3 nucleotides: TGTGCCAGCAGCTCGACAGGGAAGGCTTCACCCCTCCACTTT.

The V gene is TRBV29-1, the J gene TRBJ1-5; D might be TRBD1 (5 bases). There are 15 residues in the CDR3. V lost 4 bases, J lost 6 bases, and 19 bases lay in between. Germline CDR1 reads SQVTM; CDR2 reads ANQGSEA. The CDR3 DNA reads as TGCAGCGTTGTTGAGGACACAGCCTTGGGTCAGCCCCAGCATTTT. Protein: CSVVEDTALGQPQHF.

The V gene is TRBV7-9, the J gene TRBJ2-7; 7 bases are shared with TRBD1. V lost 2 bases to trimming and J lost 2 bases; unmatched junction nucleotides: 0. Germline CDR1 SEHNR, CDR2 FQNEAQ (reference sequence). The CDR3 length is 13 residues. The CDR3 spells CASSLQGAYEQYF. CDR3 nucleotides: TGTGCCAGCAGCTTACAGGGGGCCTACGAGCAGTACTTC.

About this clone itself: Distinct nucleotide sequences in the sample also encode this CDR3. The chain carries TRBV4-1 and TRBJ2-2, with no clear D. Germline CDR1 reads MGHRA; CDR2 reads YSYEKL. CDR3 length equals 12 residues. V was cut by 1 base and J by 6 bases, with 3 bases left in between. The CDR3 here is CASSQASGELFF. The CDR3 nucleotides read TGCGCCAGCAGCCAAGCTTCCGGGGAGCTGTTTTTT.

This clone was observed a few times. The chain uses TRBV14 and TRBJ2-1; D may match TRBD1 or TRBD2 (5 bases each). This CDR3 has 14 residues. Between the trimmed V and J ends, which lost 0 bases and 3 bases, there was a span of 6 bases. The germline V gene has CDR1 SGHDN and CDR2 FVKESK. The CDR3 DNA reads as TGTGCCAGCAGCCAAGATGGGGGCTACAATGAGCAGTTCTTC. Translating gives CASSQDGGYNEQFF.

The V gene is TRBV28, the J gene TRBJ1-1; tentative D call: TRBD1 (6 bases). The V gene's germline CDR1 is MDHEN and CDR2 SYDVKM. V dropped 8 bases and J dropped 4 bases, with 11 bases sitting between them. The CDR3 length is 12 residues. The CDR3 spells CASRRDTTEAFF. Written as DNA, the CDR3 is TGTGCCAGCCGGCGGGACACCACTGAAGCTTTCTTT. Combining the CDR3 with reference TRBV28 and TRBJ1-1 gives the whole variable domain DVKVTQSSRYLVKRTGEKVFLECVQDMDHENMFWYRQDPGLGLRLIYFSYDVKMKEKGDIPEGYSVSREKKERFSLILESASTNQTSMYLCASRRDTTEAFFGQGTRLTVV.